This TCR beta chain stems from a study of siplizumab effects on memory and regulatory T cells. Generated by immunoSEQ multiplex PCR, the TCRdb table keeps only in-frame clones and is missing some. The data contain under 130,000 clones, 90% to 95% of them singletons. The CDR3 runs 15 residues. V was pared by 3 bases and J by 2 bases, with 11 bases between. Per germline, CDR1 SNHLY and CDR2 FYNNEI. This receptor was obtained from a human donor in good health. The sequenced sample consisted of CD4+ T cells sorted from blood. The V call is TRBV2, the J call TRBJ2-1; tentative D call: TRBD2 (5 bases). CDR3 protein: CASSEEVAAYNEQFF. CDR3 coding DNA: TGTGCCAGCAGTGAGGAGGTTGCGGCCTACAATGAGCAGTTCTTC.